A selection of T cell receptor beta chains follows, all from one sample in a study of metastatic and nonmetastatic thyroid tumors. TCRdb re-called clones from the PCR reads using MiXCR. The sample records 20,000 to 25,000 clones, 20% being singletons. The sequenced sample was adjacent normal tissue. Receptor source: a female donor with papillary thyroid cancer or a benign thyroid nodule (not recorded which). Some clones in this sample may be carry-over from other donors' samples. The CDR3 runs from the conserved cysteine through the conserved F or W.

v_call	j_call	cdr3_aa
TRBV12-3/TRBV12-4	TRBJ1-2	CASKPTWGEGYTF
TRBV6-1	TRBJ2-7	CASTLGQSYEQYF
TRBV2	TRBJ2-3	CASSETGSSTDTQYF
TRBV25-1	TRBJ2-1	CASSDGTGPGLFNEQFF
TRBV11-1	TRBJ2-1	CASRRTTNNEQFF
TRBV7-3	TRBJ2-3	CASSPGSGGSDTQYF
TRBV6-1	TRBJ2-7	CASNPTGHSYEQYF
TRBV20-1	TRBJ1-1	CSAPTGGTEAFF
TRBV11-2	TRBJ1-1	CASSFRGTREAFF
TRBV20-1	TRBJ1-2	CSATNGQSLNYGYTF
TRBV3-1	TRBJ2-4	CASSQGHIQYF
TRBV15	TRBJ2-3	CATSRDRGPDTQYF
TRBV6-2/TRBV6-3	TRBJ1-1	CASSYKGWRRRAEAFF
TRBV30	TRBJ1-2	CAWSLGRGYGYTF
TRBV27	TRBJ2-3	CASSPYPRGEGTDTQYF
TRBV7-2	TRBJ1-1	CASSLGQNTEAFF
TRBV28	TRBJ1-2	CASSPDRSYYGYTF
TRBV20-1	TRBJ1-5	CSAKLTGGTQPQHF
TRBV11-3	TRBJ2-3	CASSFRASGTDTQYF
TRBV12-3/TRBV12-4	TRBJ2-3	CASRKYTDTQYF
TRBV20-1	TRBJ2-3	CSALPGSGYTDTQYF
TRBV9	TRBJ2-7	CASSVGQGAAYEQYF
TRBV20-1	TRBJ2-1	CSARDHVASGNEQFF
TRBV20-1	TRBJ2-5	CSASDPVSWRLEAQYF
TRBV27	TRBJ1-6	CASSLSLLDRGGSPLHF
TRBV6-1	TRBJ2-1	CVTVSYNERFF
TRBV6-5	TRBJ1-2	CASSYTSQGGVDGYTF
TRBV20-1	TRBJ2-5	CSREDGKETQYF
TRBV7-7	TRBJ2-5	CASSPGRLARTQYF
TRBV25-1	TRBJ1-4	CASSEWGQGGEKLFF
TRBV11-3	TRBJ1-4	CASSLGSGGDMDEKLFF
TRBV11-2	TRBJ2-3	CASSHGGGPDTQYF
TRBV30	TRBJ1-1	CACQGPTEAFF
TRBV6-1	TRBJ1-5	CASSLGEGQPQHF
TRBV7-9	TRBJ2-5	CASSPREFGTQYF
TRBV20-1	TRBJ1-3	CSSRSTTGNTIYF
TRBV27	TRBJ2-7	CASSFTTAGEQYF
TRBV6-5	TRBJ2-7	CASSYEGYEQYF
TRBV7-2	TRBJ2-7	CASSLAASGRHYEQYF
TRBV11-2	TRBJ1-6	CASSLESGSNSPLHF
TRBV5-1	TRBJ2-5	CASSLGSETQYF
TRBV9	TRBJ2-5	CASSVGRGNAYQETQYF
TRBV20-1	TRBJ2-2	CSARDPSGRASGELFF
TRBV7-2	TRBJ1-3	CASSLVGRSIYF